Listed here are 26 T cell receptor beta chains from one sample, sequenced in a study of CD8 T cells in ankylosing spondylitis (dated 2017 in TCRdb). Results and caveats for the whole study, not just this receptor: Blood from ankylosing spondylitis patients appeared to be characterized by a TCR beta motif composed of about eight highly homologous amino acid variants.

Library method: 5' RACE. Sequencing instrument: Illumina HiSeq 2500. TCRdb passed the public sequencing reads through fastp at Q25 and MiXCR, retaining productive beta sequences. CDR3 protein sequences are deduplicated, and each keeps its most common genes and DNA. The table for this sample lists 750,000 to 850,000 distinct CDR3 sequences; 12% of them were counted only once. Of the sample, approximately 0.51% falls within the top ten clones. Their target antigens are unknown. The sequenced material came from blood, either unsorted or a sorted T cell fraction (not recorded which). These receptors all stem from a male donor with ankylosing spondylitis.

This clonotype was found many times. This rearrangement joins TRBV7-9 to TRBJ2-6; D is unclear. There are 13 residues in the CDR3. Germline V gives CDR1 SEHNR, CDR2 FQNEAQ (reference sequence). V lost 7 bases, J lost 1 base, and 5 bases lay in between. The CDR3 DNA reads TGTGCCAGCATGGAGTCTGGGGCCAACGTCCTGACTTTC. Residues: CASMESGANVLTF.

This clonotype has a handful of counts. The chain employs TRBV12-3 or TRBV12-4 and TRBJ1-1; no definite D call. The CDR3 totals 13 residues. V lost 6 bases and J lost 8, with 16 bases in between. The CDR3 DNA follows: TGTGCCAGCAGCCCATGGGGAGAGGTGGAAGCTTTCTTT. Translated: CASSPWGEVEAFF.

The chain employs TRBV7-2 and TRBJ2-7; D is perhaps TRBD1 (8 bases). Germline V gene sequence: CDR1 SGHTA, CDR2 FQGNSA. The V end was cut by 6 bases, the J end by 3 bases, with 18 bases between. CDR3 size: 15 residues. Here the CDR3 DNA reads TGTGCCAGCAGTCGTACAGGGGGGGCCTTCTACGAGCAGTACTTC. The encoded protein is CASSRTGGAFYEQYF.

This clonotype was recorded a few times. Here the CDR3 reads CASSSPRIPTSPLHF. The CDR3 DNA sequence: TGTGCCAGCAGTTCCCCCAGGATCCCAACTTCACCCCTCCACTTT. The rearrangement links TRBV27 to TRBJ1-6; no definite D call. The germline V gene encodes CDR1 MNHEY and CDR2 SMNVEV (reference sequence). The CDR3 extends over 15 amino acids. V was trimmed by 4 bases and J by 9 bases, leaving 16 bases between them.

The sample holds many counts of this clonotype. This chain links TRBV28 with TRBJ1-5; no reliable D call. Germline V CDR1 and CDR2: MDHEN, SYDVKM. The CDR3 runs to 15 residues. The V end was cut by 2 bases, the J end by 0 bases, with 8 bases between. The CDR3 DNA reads TGTGCCAGCAGTTTAACGGACTATAGCAATCAGCCCCAGCATTTT. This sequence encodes CASSLTDYSNQPQHF. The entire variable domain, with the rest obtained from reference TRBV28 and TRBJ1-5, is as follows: DVKVTQSSRYLVKRTGEKVFLECVQDMDHENMFWYRQDPGLGLRLIYFSYDVKMKEKGDIPEGYSVSREKKERFSLILESASTNQTSMYLCASSLTDYSNQPQHFGDGTRLSIL.

The CDR3 protein is CSAPPLDRLGGPQHF. The CDR3 region has the DNA TGCAGTGCTCCCCCTCTAGACAGGCTGGGGGGGCCCCAGCATTTT. The chain uses TRBV20-1 and TRBJ1-5, with D perhaps matching TRBD1 (6 bases). The V and J ends lost 5 bases and 9 bases respectively, with 23 bases between them. The CDR3 covers 15 residues. CDR1 DFQATT and CDR2 SNEGSKA come from the germline V gene (reference sequence).

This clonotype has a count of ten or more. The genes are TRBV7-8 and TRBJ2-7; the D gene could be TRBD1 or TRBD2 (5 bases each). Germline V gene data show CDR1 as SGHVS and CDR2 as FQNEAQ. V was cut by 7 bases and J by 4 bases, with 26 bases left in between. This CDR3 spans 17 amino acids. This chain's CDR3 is CASTLTRGSRGRYEQYF. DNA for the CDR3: TGTGCCAGCACTCTGACCCGGGGCAGCCGGGGTAGGTACGAGCAGTACTTC.

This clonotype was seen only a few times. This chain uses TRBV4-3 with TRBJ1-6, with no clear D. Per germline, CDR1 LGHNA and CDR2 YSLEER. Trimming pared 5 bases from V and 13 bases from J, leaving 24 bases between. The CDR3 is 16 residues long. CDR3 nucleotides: TGCGCCAGCAGCAAAACGCACGTCGGAACTCTTGATCCCCTCCACTTT. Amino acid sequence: CASSKTHVGTLDPLHF.

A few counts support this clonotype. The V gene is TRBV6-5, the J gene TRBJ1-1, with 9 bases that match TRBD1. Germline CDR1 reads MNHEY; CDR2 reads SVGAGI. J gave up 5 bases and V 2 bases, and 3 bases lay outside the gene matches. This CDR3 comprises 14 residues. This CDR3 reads CASSYDRGRTEAFF. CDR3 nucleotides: TGTGCCAGCAGTTACGACAGGGGGAGGACTGAAGCTTTCTTT.

CDR3 loop: CSAIRDLQETQYF. CDR3 in DNA: TGCAGTGCCATTAGGGACCTCCAAGAGACCCAGTACTTC. The chain combines TRBV20-1 with TRBJ2-5, with D perhaps matching TRBD1 or TRBD2 (5 bases each). Trimming took 6 bases from V and 1 from J, leaving 12 bases between them. Germline CDR1 and CDR2: DFQATT and SNEGSKA (reference sequence). This CDR3 contains 13 residues.

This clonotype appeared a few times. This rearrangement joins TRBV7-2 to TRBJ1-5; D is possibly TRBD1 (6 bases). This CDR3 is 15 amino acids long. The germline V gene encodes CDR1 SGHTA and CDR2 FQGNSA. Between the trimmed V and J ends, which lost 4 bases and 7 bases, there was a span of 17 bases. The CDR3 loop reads CASSWRGVRGQPQHF. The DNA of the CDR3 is TGTGCCAGCAGCTGGAGGGGGGTACGAGGGCAGCCCCAGCATTTT.

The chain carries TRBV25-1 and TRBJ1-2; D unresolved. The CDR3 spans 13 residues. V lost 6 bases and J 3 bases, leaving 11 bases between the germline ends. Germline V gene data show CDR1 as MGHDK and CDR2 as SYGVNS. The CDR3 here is CASRSWADYGYTF. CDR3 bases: TGTGCCAGCAGAAGTTGGGCGGACTATGGCTACACCTTC.

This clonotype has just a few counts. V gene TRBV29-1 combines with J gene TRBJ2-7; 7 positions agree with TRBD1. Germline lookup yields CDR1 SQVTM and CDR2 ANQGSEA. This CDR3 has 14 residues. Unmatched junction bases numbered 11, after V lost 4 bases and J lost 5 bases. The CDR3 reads CSVVRTGFVDEQYF. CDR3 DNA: TGCAGCGTTGTAAGGACAGGCTTCGTCGACGAGCAGTACTTC.

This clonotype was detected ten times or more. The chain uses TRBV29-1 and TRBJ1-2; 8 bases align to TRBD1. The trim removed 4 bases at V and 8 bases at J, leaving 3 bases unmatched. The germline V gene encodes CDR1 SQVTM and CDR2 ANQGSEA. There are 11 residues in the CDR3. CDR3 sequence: CSVAQGDGYTF. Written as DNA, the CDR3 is TGCAGCGTTGCACAGGGGGACGGCTACACCTTC.

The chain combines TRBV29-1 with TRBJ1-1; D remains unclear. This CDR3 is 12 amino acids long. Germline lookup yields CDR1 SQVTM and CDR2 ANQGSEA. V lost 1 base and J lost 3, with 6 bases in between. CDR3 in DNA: TGCAGCGTTGAAGGGGATTACACTGAAGCTTTCTTT. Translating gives CSVEGDYTEAFF.

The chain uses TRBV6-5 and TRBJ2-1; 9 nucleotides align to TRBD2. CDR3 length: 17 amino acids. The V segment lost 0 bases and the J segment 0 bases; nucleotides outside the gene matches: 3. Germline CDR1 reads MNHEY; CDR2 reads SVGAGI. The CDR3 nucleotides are TGTGCCAGCAGTTACTCGAGTAGCGGGGGCTCCTACAATGAGCAGTTCTTC. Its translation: CASSYSSSGGSYNEQFF.

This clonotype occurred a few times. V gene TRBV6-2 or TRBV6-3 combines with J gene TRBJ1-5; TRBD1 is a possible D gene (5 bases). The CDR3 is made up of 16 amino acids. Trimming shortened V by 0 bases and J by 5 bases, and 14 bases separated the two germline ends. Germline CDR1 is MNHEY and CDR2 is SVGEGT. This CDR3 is CASSYSRQRGDQPQHF. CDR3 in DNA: TGTGCCAGCAGTTACTCTCGGCAGAGGGGAGATCAGCCCCAGCATTTT.

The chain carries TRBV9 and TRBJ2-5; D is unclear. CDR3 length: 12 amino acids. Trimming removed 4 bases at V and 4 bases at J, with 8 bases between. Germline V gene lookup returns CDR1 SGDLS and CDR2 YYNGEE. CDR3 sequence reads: CASSPHRETQYF. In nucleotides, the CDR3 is TGTGCCAGCAGCCCCCACCGAGAGACCCAGTACTTC.

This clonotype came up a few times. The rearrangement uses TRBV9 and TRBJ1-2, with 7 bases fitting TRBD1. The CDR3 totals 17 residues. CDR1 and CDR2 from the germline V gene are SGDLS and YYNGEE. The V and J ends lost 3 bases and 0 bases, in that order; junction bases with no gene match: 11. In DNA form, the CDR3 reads TGTGCCAGCAGCGAGACCTCGACAGGGAGGACTAACTATGGCTACACCTTC. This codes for CASSETSTGRTNYGYTF.

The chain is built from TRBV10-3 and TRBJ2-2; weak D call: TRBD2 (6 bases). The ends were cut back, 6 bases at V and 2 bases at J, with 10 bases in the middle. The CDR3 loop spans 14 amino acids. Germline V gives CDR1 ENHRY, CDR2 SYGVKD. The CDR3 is CAIREEGNTGELFF. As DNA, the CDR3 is TGTGCCATCAGGGAGGAGGGTAACACCGGGGAGCTGTTTTTT.

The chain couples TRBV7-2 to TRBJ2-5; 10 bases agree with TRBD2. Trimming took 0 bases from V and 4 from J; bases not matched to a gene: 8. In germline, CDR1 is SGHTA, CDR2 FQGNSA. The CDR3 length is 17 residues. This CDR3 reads CASSLALSGRARETQYF. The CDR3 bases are TGTGCCAGCAGCTTAGCTTTGAGCGGGAGGGCCCGAGAGACCCAGTACTTC.

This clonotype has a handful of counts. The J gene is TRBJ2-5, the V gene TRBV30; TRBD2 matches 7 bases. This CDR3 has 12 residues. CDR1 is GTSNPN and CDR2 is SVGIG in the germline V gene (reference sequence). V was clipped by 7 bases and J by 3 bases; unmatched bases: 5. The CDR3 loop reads CAFGTIEETQYF. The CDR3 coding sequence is TGTGCCTTCGGGACTATTGAAGAGACCCAGTACTTC.

The CDR3 sequence is CATSRDNRGFIEQYF. CDR3 in DNA: TGTGCCACCAGCAGAGATAACAGGGGTTTTATCGAGCAGTACTTC. The chain carries TRBV15 and TRBJ2-7, with TRBD1 matching 7 bases. V shed 0 bases, J shed 6 bases, and the junction held 8 bases outside the gene matches. CDR3 size: 15 residues. Germline CDR1 and CDR2: LNHNV and YYDKDF (reference sequence). Filled out from reference TRBV15 and TRBJ2-7, the complete variable domain reads DAMVIQNPRYQVTQFGKPVTLSCSQTLNHNVMYWYQQKSSQAPKLLFHYYDKDFNNEADTPDNFQSRRPNTSFCFLDIRSPGLGDTAMYLCATSRDNRGFIEQYFGPGTRLTVT.

The CDR3 region is CAISERPGTGELFF. As DNA, the CDR3 is TGTGCCATCAGTGAGAGGCCCGGAACCGGGGAGCTGTTTTTT. V gene TRBV10-3 combines with J gene TRBJ2-2; D is ambiguous. Trimming took off 2 bases at V and 5 bases at J, with 9 bases between the two ends. The CDR3 length is 14 residues. Per germline, CDR1 ENHRY and CDR2 SYGVKD.

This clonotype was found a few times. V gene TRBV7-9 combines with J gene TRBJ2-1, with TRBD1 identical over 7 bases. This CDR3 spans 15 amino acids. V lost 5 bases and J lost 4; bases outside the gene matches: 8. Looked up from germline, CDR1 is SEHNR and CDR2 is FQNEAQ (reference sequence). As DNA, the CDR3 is TGTGCCAGCAGCGCTTTAGGGACAGTATACAATGAGCAGTTCTTC. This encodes CASSALGTVYNEQFF.

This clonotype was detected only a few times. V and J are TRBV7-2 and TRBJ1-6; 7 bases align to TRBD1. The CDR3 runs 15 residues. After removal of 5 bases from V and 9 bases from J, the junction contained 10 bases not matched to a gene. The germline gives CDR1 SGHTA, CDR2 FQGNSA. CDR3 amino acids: CASSGYRGFSSPLHF. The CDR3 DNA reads TGTGCCAGCAGCGGATACAGGGGTTTTAGTTCACCCCTCCACTTT.